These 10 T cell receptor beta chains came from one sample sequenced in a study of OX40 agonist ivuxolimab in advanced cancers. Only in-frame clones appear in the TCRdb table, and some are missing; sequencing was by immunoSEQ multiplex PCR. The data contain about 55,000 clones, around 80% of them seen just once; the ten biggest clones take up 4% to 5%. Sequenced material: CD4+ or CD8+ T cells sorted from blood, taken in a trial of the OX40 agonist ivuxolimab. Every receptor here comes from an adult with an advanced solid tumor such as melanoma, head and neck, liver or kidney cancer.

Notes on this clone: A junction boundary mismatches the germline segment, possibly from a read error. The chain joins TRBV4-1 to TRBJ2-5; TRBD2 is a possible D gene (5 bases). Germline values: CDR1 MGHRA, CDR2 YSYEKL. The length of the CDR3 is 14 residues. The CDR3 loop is CASSPRGKQEAQYF. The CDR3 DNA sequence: TGCGCCAGCAGCCCCCGGGGAAAACAAGAGGCCCAGTACTTC.

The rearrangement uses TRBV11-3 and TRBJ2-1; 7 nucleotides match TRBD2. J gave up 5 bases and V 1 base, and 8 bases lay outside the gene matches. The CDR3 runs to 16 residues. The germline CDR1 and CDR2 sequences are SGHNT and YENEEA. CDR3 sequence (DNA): TGTGCCAGCAGCTTAGGGGGGGGAGGTACACACAATGAGCAGTTCTTC. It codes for CASSLGGGGTHNEQFF.

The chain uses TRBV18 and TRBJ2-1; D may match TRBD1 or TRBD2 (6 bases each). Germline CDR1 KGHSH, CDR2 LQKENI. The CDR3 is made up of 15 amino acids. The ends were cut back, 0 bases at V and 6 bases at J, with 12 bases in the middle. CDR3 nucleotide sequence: TGTGCCAGCTCACCACCCGAAGGGGGACTCAATGAGCAGTTCTTC. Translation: CASSPPEGGLNEQFF. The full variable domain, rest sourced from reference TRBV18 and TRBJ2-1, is NAGVMQNPRHLVRRRGQEARLRCSPMKGHSHVYWYRQLPEEGLKFMVYLQKENIIDESGMPKERFSAEFPKEGPSILRIQQVVRGDSAAYFCASSPPEGGLNEQFFGPGTRLTVL.

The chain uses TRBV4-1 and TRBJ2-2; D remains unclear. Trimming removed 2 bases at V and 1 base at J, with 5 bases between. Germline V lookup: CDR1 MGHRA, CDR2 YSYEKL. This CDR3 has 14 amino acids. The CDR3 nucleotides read TGCGCCAGCAGCCAATTTGAGAACACCGGGGAGCTGTTTTTT. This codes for CASSQFENTGELFF.

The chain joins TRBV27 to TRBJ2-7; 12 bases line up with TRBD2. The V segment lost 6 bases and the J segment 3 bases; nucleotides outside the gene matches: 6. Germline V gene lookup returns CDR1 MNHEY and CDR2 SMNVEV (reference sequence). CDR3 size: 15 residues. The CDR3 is CASRRLAGEFYEQYF. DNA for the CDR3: TGTGCCAGCAGACGACTAGCGGGAGAATTCTACGAGCAGTACTTC.

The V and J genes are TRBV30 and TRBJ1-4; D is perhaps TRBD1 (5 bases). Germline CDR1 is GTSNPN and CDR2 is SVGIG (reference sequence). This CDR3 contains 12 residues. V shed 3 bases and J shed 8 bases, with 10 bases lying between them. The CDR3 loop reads CAWRRGPEKLFF. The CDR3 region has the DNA TGTGCCTGGAGGAGGGGTCCGGAAAAACTGTTTTTT.

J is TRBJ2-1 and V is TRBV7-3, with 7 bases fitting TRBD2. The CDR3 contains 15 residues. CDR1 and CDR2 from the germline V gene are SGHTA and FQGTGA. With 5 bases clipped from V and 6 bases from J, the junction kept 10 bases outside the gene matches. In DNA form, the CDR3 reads TGTGCCAGCAGCCCGTACTCCGGGACTACCAATGAGCAGTTCTTC. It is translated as CASSPYSGTTNEQFF.

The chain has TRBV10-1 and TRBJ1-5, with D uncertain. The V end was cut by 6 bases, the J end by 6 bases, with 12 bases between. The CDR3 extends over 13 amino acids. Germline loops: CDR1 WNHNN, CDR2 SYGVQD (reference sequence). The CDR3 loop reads CASSAGRVQPQHF. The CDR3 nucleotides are TGCGCCAGCAGCGCAGGACGGGTTCAGCCCCAGCATTTT.

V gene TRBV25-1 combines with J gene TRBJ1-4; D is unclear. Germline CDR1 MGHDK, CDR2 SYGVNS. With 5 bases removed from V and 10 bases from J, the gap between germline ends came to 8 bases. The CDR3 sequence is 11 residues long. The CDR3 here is CASSLLGKLFF. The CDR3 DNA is TGTGCCAGCAGTCTTCTGGGAAAACTGTTTTTT.

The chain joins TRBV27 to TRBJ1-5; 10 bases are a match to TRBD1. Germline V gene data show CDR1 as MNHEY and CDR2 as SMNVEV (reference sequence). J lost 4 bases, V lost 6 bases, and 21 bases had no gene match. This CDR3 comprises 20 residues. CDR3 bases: TGTGCCAGCAGCAACACGATGGGGGTATGGGACAGGGGAAAGAATCAGCCCCAGCATTTT. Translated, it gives CASSNTMGVWDRGKNQPQHF.